This T cell receptor beta chain was recovered during a study of blood T cell repertoires in COVID-19. The overall study: The United States, Italy and Spain supplied acute and convalescent COVID-19 samples. The analysed material was cDNA or gDNA that came from T cells, B-cell-depleted T cells, or PBMCs.

Under the authors' procedure: Counts of nucleated cells, estimated from reference gene primer amplification, were obtained. TCRdb keeps only in-frame clones here, not all; method: immunoSEQ multiplex PCR. The D gene and trimming were derived from the DNA, and the V and J assignments and clone size from that table. The data show 200,000 to 300,000 clones, 88% seen once. The CDR3 has 13 amino acids. Germline V lookup: CDR1 LNHDA, CDR2 SQIVND (reference sequence). Trimming took 5 bases from V and 4 from J, leaving 12 bases between them. The source is a human donor in a cohort sampled during active COVID-19. Material for sequencing was peripheral blood. The chain has TRBV19 and TRBJ2-7, with D possibly being TRBD1 (6 bases). The CDR3 nucleotides read TGTGCCAGTAGTCCAGGACAGCCTTACGAGCAGTACTTC. Its translation: CASSPGQPYEQYF.